This TCR beta chain was retrieved from a study of PD-L1 blockade in urothelial cancer. The CDR3 extends over 14 amino acids. Germline V gives CDR1 SGHNT, CDR2 YYREEE (reference sequence). The V and J ends lost 3 bases and 5 bases, in that order; junction bases with no gene match: 5. Time point here: pretreatment peripheral blood. The sample holds one count of this clone. The protocol was immunoSEQ multiplex PCR, while the TCRdb copy is restricted to in-frame clones and leaves out a portion. The sample lists about 52,000 clones, approximately 72% seen once, with approximately 3.7% in the top ten. The chain couples TRBV5-4 to TRBJ1-2, with 9 bases matching TRBD1. The receptor was isolated from a man between 65 and 80 years old with urothelial cancer. Specimen: PBMCs, collected around atezolizumab (anti-PD-L1) treatment. The DNA of the CDR3 is TGTGCCAGCAGCTCCACAGGGGGCCTTTATGGCTACACCTTC. Translated, it gives CASSSTGGLYGYTF.